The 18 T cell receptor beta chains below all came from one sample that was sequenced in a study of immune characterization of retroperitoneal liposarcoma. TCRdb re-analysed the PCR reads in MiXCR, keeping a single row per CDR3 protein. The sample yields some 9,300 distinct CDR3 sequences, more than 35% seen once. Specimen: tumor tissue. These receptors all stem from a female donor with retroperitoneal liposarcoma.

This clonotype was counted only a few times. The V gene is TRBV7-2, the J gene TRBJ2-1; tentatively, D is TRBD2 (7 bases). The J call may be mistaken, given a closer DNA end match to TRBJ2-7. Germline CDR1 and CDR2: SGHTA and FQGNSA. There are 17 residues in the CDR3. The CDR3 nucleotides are TGTGCCAGCAGCTTAAAGGGAGCTATGGGGGGGGCCAATGAGCAGTACTTC. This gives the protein CASSLKGAMGGANEQYF.

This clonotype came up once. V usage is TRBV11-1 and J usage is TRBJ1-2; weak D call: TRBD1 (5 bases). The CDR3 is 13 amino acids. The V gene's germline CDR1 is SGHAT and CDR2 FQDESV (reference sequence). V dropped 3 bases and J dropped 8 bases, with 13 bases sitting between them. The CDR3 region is CASSLFQGYGYTF. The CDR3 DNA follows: TGTGCCAGCAGCTTGTTCCAGGGCTACGGCTACACCTTC. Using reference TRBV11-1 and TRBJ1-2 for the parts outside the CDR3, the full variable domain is EAEVAQSPRYKITEKSQAVAFWCDPISGHATLYWYRQILGQGPELLVQFQDESVVDDSQLPKDRFSAERLKGVDSTLKIQPAELGDSAMYLCASSLFQGYGYTFGSGTRLTVV.

The CDR3 sequence is CASRKMGGKTEAFF. The DNA for the CDR3 is TGTGCCAGCAGAAAAATGGGAGGGAAGACTGAAGCTTTCTTT. The rearrangement links TRBV6-1 to TRBJ1-1; unclear D gene. Germline-derived CDR1 and CDR2 are MNHNS and SASEGT. V lost 6 bases and J lost 5, with 16 bases in between. This CDR3 spans 14 amino acids.

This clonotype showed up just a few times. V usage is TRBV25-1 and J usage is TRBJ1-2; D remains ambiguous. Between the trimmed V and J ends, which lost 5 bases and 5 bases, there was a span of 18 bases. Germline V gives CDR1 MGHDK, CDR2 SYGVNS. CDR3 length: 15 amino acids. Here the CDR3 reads CASSINPTGPYGYTF. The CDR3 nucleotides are TGTGCCAGCAGTATAAACCCGACGGGCCCATATGGCTACACCTTC.

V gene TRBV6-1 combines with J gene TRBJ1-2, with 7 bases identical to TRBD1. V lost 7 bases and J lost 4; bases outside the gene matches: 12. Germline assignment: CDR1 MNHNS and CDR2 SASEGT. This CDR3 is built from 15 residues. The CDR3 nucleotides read TGTGCCAGCACCTTGACCGCAGGGGGGGCCTATGGCTACACCTTC. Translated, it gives CASTLTAGGAYGYTF.

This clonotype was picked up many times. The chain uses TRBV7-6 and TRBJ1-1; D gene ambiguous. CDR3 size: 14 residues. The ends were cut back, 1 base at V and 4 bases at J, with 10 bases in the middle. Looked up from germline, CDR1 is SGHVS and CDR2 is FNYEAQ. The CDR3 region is CASSLGMGSTEAFF. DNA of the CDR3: TGTGCCAGCAGCTTAGGCATGGGGAGCACTGAAGCTTTCTTT. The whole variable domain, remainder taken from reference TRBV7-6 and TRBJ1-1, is GAGVSQSPRYKVTKRGQDVALRCDPISGHVSLYWYRQALGQGPEFLTYFNYEAQQDKSGLPNDRFSAERPEGSISTLTIQRTEQRDSAMYRCASSLGMGSTEAFFGQGTRLTVV.

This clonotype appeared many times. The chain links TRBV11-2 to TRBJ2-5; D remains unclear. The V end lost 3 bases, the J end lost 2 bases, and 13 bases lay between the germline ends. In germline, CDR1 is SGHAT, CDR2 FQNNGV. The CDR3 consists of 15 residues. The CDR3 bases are TGTGCCAGCAGCTTTGCGTCACAGAGTCAAGAGACCCAGTACTTC. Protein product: CASSFASQSQETQYF. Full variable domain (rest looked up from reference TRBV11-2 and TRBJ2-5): EAGVAQSPRYKIIEKRQSVAFWCNPISGHATLYWYQQILGQGPKLLIQFQNNGVVDDSQLPKDRFSAERLKGVDSTLKIQPAKLEDSAVYLCASSFASQSQETQYFGPGTRLLVL.

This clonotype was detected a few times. CDR3 coding DNA: TGTGCCAGCAGTGGAGCGGCAGAGGGGACCGGGGAGCTGTTTTTT. Residues: CASSGAAEGTGELFF. The chain links TRBV6-2 or TRBV6-3 to TRBJ2-2, with D possibly being TRBD1 or TRBD2 (5 bases each). The germline CDR1 and CDR2 sequences are MNHEY and SVGEGT. V lost 5 bases to trimming and J lost 5 bases, with 15 bases between them. The CDR3 has 15 amino acids.

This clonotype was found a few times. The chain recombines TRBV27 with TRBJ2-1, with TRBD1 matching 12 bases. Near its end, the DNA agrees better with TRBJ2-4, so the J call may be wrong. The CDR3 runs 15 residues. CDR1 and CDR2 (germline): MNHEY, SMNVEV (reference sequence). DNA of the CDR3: TGTGCCAGCAGTTTAGCCGGGACAGGGGGCGCGTTTCAGTACTTC. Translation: CASSLAGTGGAFQYF.

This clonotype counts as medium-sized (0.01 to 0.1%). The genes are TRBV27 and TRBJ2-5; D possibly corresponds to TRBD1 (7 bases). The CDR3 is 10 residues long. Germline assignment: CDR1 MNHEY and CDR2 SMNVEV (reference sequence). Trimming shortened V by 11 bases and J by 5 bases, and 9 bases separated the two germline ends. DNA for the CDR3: TGTGCCGCAGGGGGGGAGACCCAGTACTTC. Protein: CAAGGETQYF.

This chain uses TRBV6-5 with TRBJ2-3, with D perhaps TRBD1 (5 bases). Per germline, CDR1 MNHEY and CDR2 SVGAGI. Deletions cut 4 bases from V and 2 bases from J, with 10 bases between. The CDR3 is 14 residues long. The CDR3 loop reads CASSSVGHTDTQYF. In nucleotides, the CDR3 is TGTGCCAGCAGTTCCGTGGGGCACACAGATACGCAGTATTTT.

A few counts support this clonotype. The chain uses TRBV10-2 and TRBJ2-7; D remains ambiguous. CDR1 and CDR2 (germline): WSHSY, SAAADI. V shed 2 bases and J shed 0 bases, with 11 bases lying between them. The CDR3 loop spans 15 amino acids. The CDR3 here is CASSEMSTVSYEQYF. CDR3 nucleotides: TGCGCCAGCAGTGAGATGTCGACGGTCTCCTACGAGCAGTACTTC.

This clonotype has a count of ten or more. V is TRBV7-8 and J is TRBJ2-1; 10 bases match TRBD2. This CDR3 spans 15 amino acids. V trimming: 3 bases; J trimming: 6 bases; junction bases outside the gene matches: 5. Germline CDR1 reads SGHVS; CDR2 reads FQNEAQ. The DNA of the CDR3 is TGTGCCAGCAGCTTCCCAGCGGGGGGGCCCAATGAGCAGTTCTTC. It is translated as CASSFPAGGPNEQFF. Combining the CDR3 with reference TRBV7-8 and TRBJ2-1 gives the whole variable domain GAGVSQSPRYKVAKRGQDVALRCDPISGHVSLFWYQQALGQGPEFLTYFQNEAQLDKSGLPSDRFFAERPEGSVSTLKIQRTQQEDSAVYLCASSFPAGGPNEQFFGPGTRLTVL.

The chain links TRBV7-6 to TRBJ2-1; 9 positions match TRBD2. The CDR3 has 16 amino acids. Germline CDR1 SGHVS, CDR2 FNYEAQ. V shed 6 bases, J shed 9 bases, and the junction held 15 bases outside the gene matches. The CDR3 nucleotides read TGTGCCAGCAGTTGGGGAGTTGGTAGCGGGAGTGTTGAGCAGTTCTTC. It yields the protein CASSWGVGSGSVEQFF.

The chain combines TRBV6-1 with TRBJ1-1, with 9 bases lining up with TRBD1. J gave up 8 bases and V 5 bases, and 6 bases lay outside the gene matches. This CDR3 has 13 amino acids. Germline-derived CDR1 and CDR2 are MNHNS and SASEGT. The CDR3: CASSYGQGKEAFF. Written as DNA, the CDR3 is TGTGCCAGCAGTTACGGACAGGGGAAGGAAGCTTTCTTT.

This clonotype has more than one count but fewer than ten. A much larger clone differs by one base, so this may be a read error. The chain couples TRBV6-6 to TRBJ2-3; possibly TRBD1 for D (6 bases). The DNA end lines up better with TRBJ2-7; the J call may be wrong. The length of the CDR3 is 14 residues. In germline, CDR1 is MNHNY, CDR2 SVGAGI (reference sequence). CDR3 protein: CASSYQGTGDEQYF. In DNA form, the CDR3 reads TGTGCCAGCAGTTACCAGGGGACCGGAGACGAGCAGTACTTC.

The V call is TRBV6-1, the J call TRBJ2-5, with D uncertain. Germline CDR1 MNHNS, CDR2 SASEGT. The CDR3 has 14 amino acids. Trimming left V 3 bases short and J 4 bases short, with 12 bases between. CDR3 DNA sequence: TGTGCCAGCAGTGATTACGGCATGGGAGAGACCCAGTACTTC. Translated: CASSDYGMGETQYF.

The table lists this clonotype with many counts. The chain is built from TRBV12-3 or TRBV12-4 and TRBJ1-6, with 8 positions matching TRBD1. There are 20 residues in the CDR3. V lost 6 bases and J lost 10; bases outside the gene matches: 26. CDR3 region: CASSRLGQGPAGGLGSPLHF. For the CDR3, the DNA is TGTGCCAGCAGCCGGTTAGGACAGGGCCCGGCGGGCGGTCTTGGGTCACCCCTCCACTTT.